The 24 T cell receptor beta chains given below trace back to one sample, sequenced in a study of read filtering for tumor transcriptome and immune sequencing. Molecular barcoded adaptors covering alpha/delta and beta/gamma chains were used on 400 to 450 ng RNA. From the reads, TCRdb called clonotypes with MiXCR, one entry per CDR3 protein. The table records about 58,000 distinct CDR3 sequences, over 9% of them present only once. Specimen: a population of CD138-negative cells sorted from bone marrow. These receptors all stem from a donor aged 40 or over with multiple myeloma.

As regards this clonotype: The junction and the germline gene differ at one end; a read error may be behind it. This chain joins TRBV12-3 or TRBV12-4 and TRBJ1-4, with a weak D call TRBD1 (5 bases). The CDR3 length is 12 residues. The CDR3 DNA reads as TGTGCCGGCAGCCAGGGTAGTGAAAGACTGTTTTTT. This encodes CAGSQGSERLFF.

As for this clonotype: Without the conserved terminal phenylalanine or tryptophan, this CDR3 likely stems from a read error. This chain connects TRBV6-1 to TRBJ2-1; D may be TRBD1 (8 bases). Trimming took 4 bases from V and 9 from J, leaving 25 bases between them. The CDR3 is 17 residues long. Per germline, CDR1 MNHNS and CDR2 SASEGT. The CDR3 loop is CASSGTPGTGLGVEQFL. CDR3 in DNA: TGTGCCAGCAGTGGAACCCCCGGGACAGGACTAGGAGTTGAGCAGTTCCTC.

This clonotype has ten or more counts. V is TRBV4-1 and J is TRBJ2-7, with TRBD1 identical over 8 bases. This CDR3 comprises 15 residues. V trimming: 7 bases; J trimming: 3 bases; junction bases outside the gene matches: 11. Germline V gene data show CDR1 as MGHRA and CDR2 as YSYEKL. CDR3 protein: CASTSEQGGIYEQYF. The CDR3 DNA is TGCGCCAGCACCTCAGAACAGGGGGGAATCTACGAGCAGTACTTC.

This clonotype was seen repeatedly, ten times or more. This chain links TRBV6-6 with TRBJ1-1; possible D gene TRBD1, 6 bases. The germline gives CDR1 MNHNY, CDR2 SVGAGI (reference sequence). Trimming shortened V by 7 bases and J by 2 bases, and 17 bases separated the two germline ends. The CDR3 spans 15 residues. CDR3 region: CASIRFGQHNTEAFF. CDR3 DNA sequence: TGTGCCAGCATTAGGTTCGGACAGCACAACACTGAAGCTTTCTTT.

The table lists this clonotype with many counts. J is TRBJ2-3 and V is TRBV6-2 or TRBV6-3; a possible D gene is TRBD1 (6 bases). The germline gives CDR1 MNHEY, CDR2 SVGEGT. The CDR3 covers 16 residues. Trimming removed 3 bases at V and 3 bases at J, with 16 bases between. DNA for the CDR3: TGTGCCAGCAGTTATAGGGGCACAGGGTGGACAGATACGCAGTATTTT. Its protein is CASSYRGTGWTDTQYF.

This clonotype was seen repeatedly, ten times or more. In DNA, the CDR3 is TGCAGCGTTGGGCATCGAAGCGGGAGAGAAAAACTGTTTTTT. Its protein product is CSVGHRSGREKLFF. The chain has TRBV29-1 and TRBJ1-4; unclear D gene. V was pared by 4 bases and J by 8 bases, with 17 bases between. The CDR3 is 14 residues long. In germline, CDR1 is SQVTM, CDR2 ANQGSEA.

This clonotype was detected many times. The chain couples TRBV6-4 to TRBJ1-2; TRBD1 is a possible D gene (5 bases). The CDR3 consists of 13 residues. CDR1 and CDR2 (germline): MRHNA, SNTAGT. Trimming pared 3 bases from V and 4 bases from J, leaving 9 bases between. This CDR3 is CASSEGESYGYTF. The CDR3 coding sequence is TGTGCCAGCAGTGAAGGGGAGAGCTATGGCTACACCTTC.

This clonotype was found many times. The chain recombines TRBV5-6 with TRBJ2-1; 9 nucleotides line up with TRBD2. This CDR3 has 14 residues. Losses at the gene ends were 6 bases for V and 11 bases for J; bases not matched to a gene: 12. Germline CDR1 SGHDT, CDR2 YYEEEE. DNA for the CDR3: TGTGCCAGCATCCGTGCTAGCGGGGAAAAAAAGCAGTTCTTC. Amino acids: CASIRASGEKKQFF.

The chain is built from TRBV7-3 and TRBJ2-2; D tentatively reads TRBD1 or TRBD2 (5 bases each). The CDR3 has 14 residues. The germline gives CDR1 SGHTA, CDR2 FQGTGA. Trimming removed 5 bases from V and 7 bases from J, with 14 bases in between. CDR3 region: CASSRDPAGGELFF. The CDR3 region has the DNA TGTGCCAGCAGCCGGGACCCCGCGGGCGGGGAGCTGTTTTTT.

This clonotype was observed many times. CDR3 coding DNA: TGTGCCAGTAGTTCAAACCGGGACAGCGAAGGAAACACCATATATTTT. Translating gives CASSSNRDSEGNTIYF. The chain is built from TRBV19 and TRBJ1-3; 7 bases are a match to TRBD1. J gave up 4 bases and V 5 bases, and 11 bases lay outside the gene matches. The CDR3 is 16 amino acids. CDR1 LNHDA and CDR2 SQIVND come from the germline V gene (reference sequence).

For this clonotype: A single base separates this from a much larger clone, so it may be a read error. The CDR3 loop reads CASSAQGAEQAQHF. CDR3 sequence (DNA): TGTGCCAGCAGTGCGCAGGGGGCTGAACAGGCCCAGCATTTT. V usage is TRBV6-1 and J usage is TRBJ1-5; 8 nucleotides agree with TRBD1. The CDR3 spans 14 residues. Germline CDR1 MNHNS, CDR2 SASEGT. The V gene end was trimmed by 4 bases and the J gene end by 11 bases; junction bases not matched to a gene: 10.

The table lists this clonotype with many counts. The V gene is TRBV29-1, the J gene TRBJ2-7; the match to TRBD1 covers 11 bases. From germline, CDR1 is SQVTM and CDR2 ANQGSEA. With 6 bases clipped from V and 4 bases from J, the junction kept 11 bases outside the gene matches. The CDR3 contains 15 residues. CDR3 sequence: CSVWTLDRGLYEQYF. The CDR3 DNA is TGCAGCGTGTGGACCCTGGACAGGGGGCTTTACGAGCAGTACTTC.

On this clonotype itself: A read error may account for a junction end that differs from germline. The J gene is TRBJ2-5, the V gene TRBV14; D remains ambiguous. Germline values: CDR1 SGHDN, CDR2 FVKESK. The CDR3 has 12 amino acids. In nucleotides, the CDR3 is TGTGCCAGCGGCCAGGCCCCAGAGACCCAGTACTTC. Protein product: CASGQAPETQYF.

This clonotype has ten or more counts. The rearrangement uses TRBV3-1 and TRBJ1-1; D is perhaps TRBD1 (6 bases). This CDR3 spans 14 amino acids. Germline V gene lookup returns CDR1 LGHDT and CDR2 YNNKEL (reference sequence). The V end was cut by 2 bases, the J end by 4 bases, with 11 bases between. CDR3 sequence: CASSQRGLGTEAFF. CDR3 coding DNA: TGTGCCAGCAGCCAACGGGGGCTTGGCACTGAAGCTTTCTTT.

This clonotype was counted many times. The chain is built from TRBV7-2 and TRBJ1-2, with D uncertain. Germline lookup yields CDR1 SGHTA and CDR2 FQGNSA. The CDR3 has 11 amino acids. The ends were cut back, 4 bases at V and 10 bases at J, with 10 bases in the middle. This chain's CDR3 is CASSSRFDYTF. CDR3 DNA sequence: TGTGCCAGCAGCTCCCGTTTTGACTACACCTTC.

This clonotype was seen more than once but under ten times. V is TRBV6-2 or TRBV6-3 and J is TRBJ1-2; D possibly corresponds to TRBD1 (6 bases). Germline CDR1 MNHEY, CDR2 SVGEGT. The V end lost 5 bases, the J end lost 7 bases, and 11 bases lay between the germline ends. This CDR3 contains 12 residues. The CDR3 protein is CASSTDSFGYTF. CDR3 sequence (DNA): TGTGCCAGCAGTACGGACAGTTTTGGCTACACCTTC.

As regards this clonotype: A much larger clone is a single base away; this may be a read error. The chain combines TRBV9 with TRBJ2-2; 7 bases match TRBD1. Germline V gene data show CDR1 as SGDLS and CDR2 as YYNGEE. This CDR3 comprises 16 residues. J lost 6 bases, V lost 0 bases, and 8 bases had no gene match. The chain's CDR3 is CASSVEGRGLSGELFF. The CDR3 DNA is TGTGCCAGCAGCGTAGAAGGCAGGGGGTTGTCCGGGGAGCTGTTTTTT.

The chain joins TRBV25-1 to TRBJ1-3, with 8 bases lining up with TRBD1. This CDR3 is 16 amino acids long. V dropped 0 bases and J dropped 2; count of bases not matched to a gene: 3. The V gene's germline CDR1 is MGHDK and CDR2 SYGVNS. CDR3 sequence reads: CASSEYPDRAGNTIYF. The DNA for the CDR3 is TGTGCCAGCAGTGAATATCCGGACAGGGCTGGAAACACCATATATTTT.

In its sample, this clonotype was seen many times. The genes are TRBV14 and TRBJ2-3, with 7 nucleotides matching TRBD2. J lost 11 bases, V lost 0 bases, and 5 bases had no gene match. Germline V gene sequence: CDR1 SGHDN, CDR2 FVKESK. This CDR3 comprises 13 residues. The CDR3 DNA is TGTGCCAGCAGCCAAGATCTGGCGGGGGAGCAGTATTTT. Protein: CASSQDLAGEQYF.

As for this clonotype: This could be a read error, since a much larger clone is one nucleotide away. The V call is TRBV6-2 or TRBV6-3, the J call TRBJ2-7; either TRBD1 or TRBD2 may fit D (5 bases each). This CDR3 is 15 amino acids long. The V gene lost 10 bases and the J gene lost 0 bases, with 19 bases spanning the gap. Germline loops: CDR1 MNHEY, CDR2 SVGEGT. CDR3 nucleotides: TGTGCCACCCACGGGGCAGTGCCGAGCTCCTACGAGCAGTACTTC. It is translated as CATHGAVPSSYEQYF.

In its sample, this clonotype was seen many times. This chain links TRBV5-1 with TRBJ2-1, with no clear D. The CDR3 length is 15 residues. CDR1 SGHRS and CDR2 YFSETQ come from the germline V gene. V shed 2 bases and J shed 6 bases, with 15 bases lying between them. In nucleotides, the CDR3 is TGCGCCAGCAGCTTCGAGTCCCCTACCCTCAATGAGCAGTTCTTC. Translation gives CASSFESPTLNEQFF.

This clonotype was counted at least ten times. The rearrangement joins TRBV4-1 to TRBJ1-2; TRBD1 agrees at 11 bases. The germline V gene has CDR1 MGHRA and CDR2 YSYEKL. V was pared by 4 bases and J by 2 bases, with 6 bases of the junction left unmatched. CDR3 size: 16 residues. CDR3 sequence reads: CASSPLRTGGNYGYTF. The CDR3 coding sequence is TGCGCCAGCAGCCCTCTTCGGACAGGGGGCAACTATGGCTACACCTTC.

This clonotype has ten or more counts. This sequence joins TRBV20-1 and TRBJ2-3; TRBD1 matches 8 bases. In germline, CDR1 is DFQATT, CDR2 SNEGSKA (reference sequence). With V trimmed by 6 bases and J by 0 bases, 11 bases remained unmatched. The CDR3 is made up of 16 amino acids. Here the CDR3 reads CSAPRTGQYSTDTQYF. The CDR3 DNA follows: TGCAGTGCCCCCAGGACAGGGCAATACAGCACAGATACGCAGTATTTT.

In this sample, this clonotype turned up a few times. The chain uses TRBV5-4 and TRBJ2-5; D gene uncertain. V was trimmed by 4 bases and J by 1 base, leaving 5 bases between them. Germline CDR1 and CDR2: SGHNT and YYREEE (reference sequence). The CDR3 is 12 residues long. The CDR3 reads CASSRAQETQYF. The CDR3 DNA follows: TGTGCCAGCAGCCGCGCCCAAGAGACCCAGTACTTC.